The 26 T cell receptor beta chains given below trace back to one sample, sequenced in a study of T cells in Graves' hyperthyroidism and ophthalmopathy. Template material for amplifying TCR beta CDR3 regions consisted of RNA transcripts. First-round RT-PCR targeting the TCR CDR3 was performed with the HTBI primer set. Each CDR3 protein gets one entry after TCRdb re-called the multiplex PCR reads with MiXCR. Found here are about 300,000 distinct CDR3 sequences, roughly 19% of them singletons; the top ten hold under 40%. The sample taken for sequencing was blood. These receptors were taken from a man in his fifties or sixties with Graves' ophthalmopathy.

Many counts were recorded for this clonotype. This chain links TRBV30 with TRBJ1-5; D is undetermined. Trimming took 1 base from V and 0 from J, leaving 7 bases between them. The CDR3 spans 14 residues. Germline-derived CDR1 and CDR2 are GTSNPN and SVGIG (reference sequence). Here the CDR3 reads CAWSDIYSNQPQHF. CDR3 nucleotide sequence: TGTGCCTGGAGTGACATTTATAGCAATCAGCCCCAGCATTTT.

This clonotype was recorded at least ten times. This chain links TRBV20-1 with TRBJ2-1; D is unresolved. Germline values: CDR1 DFQATT, CDR2 SNEGSKA (reference sequence). The length of the CDR3 is 11 residues. V was clipped by 3 bases and J by 10 bases, with 10 bases between them. The CDR3 is CSASPQLEQFF. The DNA of the CDR3 is TGCAGTGCTAGCCCCCAGCTAGAGCAGTTCTTC.

In its sample, this clonotype was seen many times. This chain uses TRBV5-1 with TRBJ2-1; D not resolved. The germline gives CDR1 SGHRS, CDR2 YFSETQ. This CDR3 has 15 amino acids. V dropped 0 bases and J dropped 7 bases, with 14 bases sitting between them. This CDR3 reads CASSLGQYETNEQFF. In DNA, the CDR3 is TGCGCCAGCAGCTTGGGCCAGTATGAGACGAATGAGCAGTTCTTC.

The chain joins TRBV5-6 to TRBJ1-6; no clear D gene. CDR1 and CDR2 from the germline V gene are SGHDT and YYEEEE. This CDR3 has 14 amino acids. V was shortened by 0 bases and J by 6 bases, with 7 bases between the two germline ends. The CDR3 loop reads CASSLGRSNSPLHF. CDR3 bases: TGTGCCAGCAGCTTGGGACGAAGTAATTCACCCCTCCACTTT.

Only a few counts were recorded for this clonotype. The V call is TRBV6-1, the J call TRBJ2-2; D is unresolved. Germline CDR1 MNHNS, CDR2 SASEGT. V was clipped by 10 bases and J by 8 bases, with 11 bases between them. There are 11 residues in the CDR3. The CDR3 nucleotides read TGTGCCACCGACGGAAGTGGGGAGCTGTTTTTT. It specifies CATDGSGELFF.

This clonotype was seen at least ten times. V is TRBV3-1 and J is TRBJ2-1; D is uncertain. The length of the CDR3 is 15 residues. Trimming stripped 2 bases from V and 0 bases from J, with 8 bases between. Germline values: CDR1 LGHDT, CDR2 YNNKEL (reference sequence). The CDR3 region has the DNA TGTGCCAGCAGCCAATGGGTGAGCTCCTACAATGAGCAGTTCTTC. This translates into CASSQWVSSYNEQFF.

The sample holds many counts of this clonotype. V usage is TRBV18 and J usage is TRBJ1-1; D is undetermined. Germline loops: CDR1 KGHSH, CDR2 LQKENI. Trimming left V 3 bases short and J 5 bases short, with 13 bases between. The CDR3 is 14 residues long. The CDR3 loop reads CASSPLRGGTEAFF. The CDR3 bases are TGTGCCAGCTCACCTCTTCGAGGCGGTACTGAAGCTTTCTTT.

This clonotype came up many times. The chain combines TRBV11-2 with TRBJ2-1; D is unclear. CDR3 length: 13 amino acids. The germline V gene has CDR1 SGHAT and CDR2 FQNNGV. The germline V and J ends were trimmed by 5 bases and 8 bases, with 13 bases remaining between them. The CDR3 here is CASSTPNGDEQFF. The CDR3 nucleotides read TGTGCCAGCAGCACCCCCAATGGGGATGAGCAGTTCTTC.

In its sample, this clonotype was seen a few times. This chain uses TRBV19 with TRBJ2-7, with D tentatively TRBD2 (6 bases). V was shortened by 7 bases and J by 0 bases, with 16 bases between the two germline ends. Germline loops: CDR1 LNHDA, CDR2 SQIVND (reference sequence). This CDR3 comprises 15 residues. This chain's CDR3 is CASNSGTGSSYEQYF. The CDR3 DNA reads TGTGCCAGTAATTCCGGGACTGGGAGCTCCTACGAGCAGTACTTC. Supplemented by reference TRBV19 and TRBJ2-7, the full variable domain reads DGGITQSPKYLFRKEGQNVTLSCEQNLNHDAMYWYRQDPGQGLRLIYYSQIVNDFQKGDIAEGYSVSREKKESFPLTVTSAQKNPTAFYLCASNSGTGSSYEQYFGPGTRLTVT.

Details on this clonotype: Given a much more abundant clone one base away, this may be a read error. CDR3 sequence: CSVAIYEQYF. As DNA, the CDR3 is TGCAGTGTGGCCATCTACGAGCAGTACTTC. V gene TRBV20-1 combines with J gene TRBJ2-7; D remains unclear. The CDR3 contains 10 residues. The germline V gene has CDR1 DFQATT and CDR2 SNEGSKA (reference sequence). V gave up 7 bases and J gave up 3 bases, with 7 bases separating them.

This clonotype showed up just a few times. The rearrangement joins TRBV20-1 to TRBJ2-3, with D hard to call. The CDR3 has 14 residues. V was trimmed by 5 bases and J by 1 base, leaving 13 bases between them. CDR1 and CDR2 from the germline V gene are DFQATT and SNEGSKA (reference sequence). CDR3 residues: CSAADPAGTDTQYF. CDR3 coding DNA: TGCAGTGCTGCTGACCCTGCTGGCACAGATACGCAGTATTTT.

In its sample, this clonotype was seen many times. This chain uses TRBV20-1 with TRBJ2-5, with D possibly TRBD1 on 7 matching bases. The germline V gene encodes CDR1 DFQATT and CDR2 SNEGSKA (reference sequence). There are 14 residues in the CDR3. V lost 0 bases to trimming and J lost 5 bases, with 13 bases between them. The CDR3: CSAREQTGRETQYF. The CDR3 DNA follows: TGCAGTGCTAGAGAGCAGACAGGGAGGGAGACCCAGTACTTC.

In its sample, this clonotype was seen many times. The J gene is TRBJ1-2, the V gene TRBV12-3 or TRBV12-4; D remains ambiguous. Trimming cost V 5 bases and J 4 bases, with 14 bases left between them. The CDR3 is made up of 14 amino acids. CDR3 nucleotides: TGTGCCAGCAGTCCCGCCTCAACCGGCTATGGCTACACCTTC. Translation gives CASSPASTGYGYTF.

The sample holds many counts of this clonotype. This sequence joins TRBV5-1 and TRBJ1-4, with TRBD1 as a possible D gene (6 bases). CDR3 length: 15 residues. Germline V CDR1 and CDR2: SGHRS, YFSETQ. Trimming removed 5 bases from V and 8 bases from J, with 19 bases in between. CDR3 in DNA: TGCGCCAGCAGAGTGGGGGGGGCGGCTCAGGAAAAACTGTTTTTT. Its translation: CASRVGGAAQEKLFF.

This chain links TRBV7-9 with TRBJ2-7, with 8 bases lining up with TRBD2. This CDR3 is 14 amino acids long. Trimming cost V 5 bases and J 3 bases; bases outside gene matches: 6. Per the germline V gene, CDR1 is SEHNR and CDR2 is FQNEAQ (reference sequence). CDR3 DNA: TGTGCCAGCAGCGGACTAGCACCGAACTACGAGCAGTACTTC. The encoded protein is CASSGLAPNYEQYF.

This clonotype came up a few times. This chain uses TRBV3-1 with TRBJ2-2; TRBD2 matches at 11 bases. The CDR3 consists of 17 residues. Germline lookup yields CDR1 LGHDT and CDR2 YNNKEL (reference sequence). V lost 4 bases and J lost 4; bases outside the gene matches: 8. The CDR3 DNA reads as TGTGCCAGCAGCCGAATACTAGCGGGAGTGGCCACCGGGGAGCTGTTTTTT. It specifies CASSRILAGVATGELFF.

The V and J genes are TRBV6-4 and TRBJ1-5; no reliable D call. This CDR3 is 15 amino acids long. Trimming shortened V by 3 bases and J by 2 bases, and 11 bases separated the two germline ends. Germline CDR1 reads MRHNA; CDR2 reads SNTAGT. CDR3 sequence reads: CASSESDEGNQPQHF. As DNA, the CDR3 is TGTGCCAGCAGTGAGTCGGATGAAGGCAATCAGCCCCAGCATTTT.

This chain uses TRBV18 with TRBJ2-5; 10 positions agree with TRBD2. The CDR3 loop spans 16 amino acids. The germline V gene has CDR1 KGHSH and CDR2 LQKENI. J was trimmed by 5 bases and V by 0 bases; bases with no gene match: 6. CDR3 nucleotides: TGTGCCAGCTCACCACCGACTAGCGGGCGAGGGGAGACCCAGTACTTC. This translates into CASSPPTSGRGETQYF.

The chain combines TRBV4-1 with TRBJ2-1, with TRBD2 matching 8 bases. Trimming at V came to 0 bases and at J to 1 base, leaving 11 bases not matched to a gene. The CDR3 is made up of 19 amino acids. The germline CDR1 and CDR2 sequences are MGHRA and YSYEKL. Here the CDR3 reads CASSQDWRVAGRSYNEQFF. The CDR3 DNA reads TGCGCCAGCAGCCAAGATTGGCGGGTAGCGGGAAGATCCTACAATGAGCAGTTCTTC.

This clonotype came up many times. This sequence joins TRBV28 and TRBJ1-5; 7 bases map to TRBD1. The CDR3 length is 13 residues. The germline V gene has CDR1 MDHEN and CDR2 SYDVKM. Trimming at V came to 7 bases and at J to 5 bases, leaving 5 bases not matched to a gene. The CDR3 region has the DNA TGTGCCAGCACCCAGGGACAGTATCAGCCCCAGCATTTT. Translating it yields CASTQGQYQPQHF.

This clonotype has only a few counts. The chain recombines TRBV27 with TRBJ2-6; D unresolved. Germline lookup yields CDR1 MNHEY and CDR2 SMNVEV (reference sequence). The CDR3 extends over 16 amino acids. Between the trimmed V and J ends, which lost 2 bases and 0 bases, there was a span of 8 bases. CDR3 loop: CASSLRPNSGANVLTF. The CDR3 DNA reads as TGTGCCAGCAGTTTAAGGCCGAACTCTGGGGCCAACGTCCTGACTTTC.

This clonotype was observed a handful of times. The chain combines TRBV18 with TRBJ2-7; no clear D gene. CDR3 length: 14 residues. Germline assignment: CDR1 KGHSH and CDR2 LQKENI. Trimming left V 3 bases short and J 0 bases short, with 9 bases between. The DNA of the CDR3 is TGTGCCAGCTCACCCCGTATCGGCTCCTACGAGCAGTACTTC. Translated: CASSPRIGSYEQYF.

This chain joins TRBV7-2 and TRBJ2-5; 11 bases line up with TRBD2. Germline loops: CDR1 SGHTA, CDR2 FQGNSA. V gave up 5 bases and J gave up 9 bases; unmatched junction bases: 11. The CDR3 has 15 amino acids. CDR3 nucleotides: TGTGCCAGCAGCCGTAGCGGGGGGGCCGTGGTGGCCCAGTACTTC. This translates into CASSRSGGAVVAQYF.

This clonotype has a count of ten or more. The chain is built from TRBV7-2 and TRBJ1-5; TRBD1 is a possible D gene (5 bases). This CDR3 has 14 amino acids. Germline CDR1 SGHTA, CDR2 FQGNSA. V was pared by 1 base and J by 7 bases, with 11 bases between. CDR3 sequence (DNA): TGTGCCAGCAGCTTAGTGCATCGGACACAGCCCCAGCATTTT. Its translation: CASSLVHRTQPQHF.

The rearrangement uses TRBV20-1 and TRBJ2-3, with 7 bases aligning to TRBD2. V lost 5 bases to trimming and J lost 0 bases; unmatched junction nucleotides: 2. Germline loops: CDR1 DFQATT, CDR2 SNEGSKA (reference sequence). This CDR3 has 13 amino acids. CDR3 DNA sequence: TGCAGTGCTCTTAGCGGGAGCACAGATACGCAGTATTTT. Translated: CSALSGSTDTQYF.

Ten or more counts support this clonotype. A junction boundary mismatches the germline segment, possibly from a read error. This chain links TRBV6-1 with TRBJ1-5; 9 bases are shared with TRBD1. This CDR3 contains 16 residues. Germline values: CDR1 MNHNS, CDR2 SASEGT. This CDR3 is CASSDPGTGRYQTQHF. The CDR3 region has the DNA TGTGCCAGCAGTGACCCCGGGACAGGGCGTTATCAGACCCAGCATTTT.